The text below deals with one T cell receptor beta chain. This entry comes from a study of blood T cell repertoires in COVID-19. As for the study in general: COVID-19 samples from acute and convalescent phases originated in the United States, Italy and Spain.

The germline CDR1 and CDR2 sequences are SNHLY and FYNNEI. CDR3 length: 13 amino acids. V shed 7 bases and J shed 6 bases, with 16 bases lying between them. Assay used: immunoSEQ multiplex PCR; TCRdb lists only in-frame clones, some missing. This table holds 280,000 or so clones, roughly 85% found once. The specimen was peripheral blood. This chain uses TRBV2 with TRBJ2-7, with D tentatively TRBD2 (6 bases). The TCR originated in a human donor in a cohort sampled during active COVID-19. CDR3 nucleotides: TGTGCCAGCATTAGTGAAGTGGGAGGCGAGCAGTACTTC. Translation gives CASISEVGGEQYF. Using reference TRBV2 and TRBJ2-7 for the parts outside the CDR3, the full variable domain is EPEVTQTPSHQVTQMGQEVILRCVPISNHLYFYWYRQILGQKVEFLVSFYNNEISEKSEIFDDQFSVERPDGSNFTLKIRSTKLEDSAMYFCASISEVGGEQYFGPGTRLTVT.